These 32 T cell receptor beta chains were sequenced from one sample in a study of cytomegalovirus exposure and HLA in healthy donors. The PCR used 60 Vbeta and 13 Jbeta primers. TCRdb keeps only in-frame clones here, not all; method: immunoSEQ multiplex PCR. The data show about 110,000 clones, about 16% seen once. Sequencing was performed on PBMCs. All receptors come from a female donor in good health and CMV-seronegative.

This rearrangement joins TRBV19 to TRBJ2-5; the match to TRBD2 covers 9 bases. This CDR3 has 14 amino acids. V lost 8 bases, J lost 6 bases, and 10 bases stayed unmatched. Germline CDR1 reads LNHDA; CDR2 reads SQIVND (reference sequence). CDR3 protein: CASESGGLEKTQYF. CDR3 bases: TGTGCCAGTGAAAGCGGGGGGCTGGAAAAGACCCAGTACTTC.

This clone was seen a few times. The V and J genes are TRBV18 and TRBJ2-1, with TRBD1 matching 9 bases. Germline CDR1 is KGHSH and CDR2 is LQKENI. The trim removed 3 bases at V and 7 bases at J, leaving 4 bases unmatched. The CDR3 totals 14 residues. CDR3 amino acids: CASSPGTGRNEQFF. CDR3 bases: TGTGCCAGCTCACCCGGGACAGGGAGGAATGAGCAGTTCTTC.

This chain joins TRBV28 and TRBJ2-1; 13 positions match TRBD2. This CDR3 is 16 amino acids long. Germline CDR1 and CDR2: MDHEN and SYDVKM. J gave up 4 bases and V 5 bases, and 5 bases lay outside the gene matches. The CDR3 nucleotides read TGTGCCAGCAGTATACTAGCGGGAGGGTCGTACAATGAGCAGTTCTTC. It encodes CASSILAGGSYNEQFF.

This clone has just a few counts. The chain couples TRBV6-6 to TRBJ2-5; D gene uncertain. Per germline, CDR1 MNHNY and CDR2 SVGAGI (reference sequence). The CDR3 contains 12 residues. Trimming took 5 bases from V and 5 from J, leaving 9 bases between them. The CDR3 loop reads CASSRVVETQYF. CDR3 nucleotide sequence: TGTGCCAGCAGTCGGGTAGTCGAGACCCAGTACTTC.

This clone appeared a few times. This chain uses TRBV28 with TRBJ2-1; 8 bases agree with TRBD1. CDR3 size: 15 residues. Germline CDR1 MDHEN, CDR2 SYDVKM. V was clipped by 6 bases and J by 1 base; unmatched bases: 5. The CDR3 sequence: CASSRTGGSYNEQFF. For the CDR3, the DNA is TGTGCCAGCAGCCGTACAGGGGGGTCCTACAATGAGCAGTTCTTC. The full variable domain, completed using reference TRBV28 and TRBJ2-1, is DVKVTQSSRYLVKRTGEKVFLECVQDMDHENMFWYRQDPGLGLRLIYFSYDVKMKEKGDIPEGYSVSREKKERFSLILESASTNQTSMYLCASSRTGGSYNEQFFGPGTRLTVL.

This sequence joins TRBV4-1 and TRBJ1-4; TRBD1 matches at 7 bases. The CDR3 totals 17 residues. Germline V gene data show CDR1 as MGHRA and CDR2 as YSYEKL. The V segment lost 6 bases and the J segment 6 bases; nucleotides outside the gene matches: 16. CDR3 region: CASSTDRVNAFDEKLFF. CDR3 coding DNA: TGCGCCAGCAGTACAGACAGGGTCAATGCCTTCGATGAAAAACTGTTTTTT.

The chain couples TRBV7-9 to TRBJ1-2; no firm D call. V was cut by 1 base and J by 6 bases, with 6 bases left in between. The germline CDR1 and CDR2 sequences are SEHNR and FQNEAQ (reference sequence). The CDR3 consists of 12 residues. This CDR3 reads CASSLVSNGYTF. The CDR3 DNA sequence: TGTGCCAGCAGCTTAGTCTCTAATGGCTACACCTTC.

The gene calls are TRBV30 and TRBJ1-4, with 7 bases matching TRBD1. Trimming at V came to 4 bases and at J to 8 bases, leaving 7 bases not matched to a gene. Germline V gene sequence: CDR1 GTSNPN, CDR2 SVGIG (reference sequence). This CDR3 is built from 13 residues. The DNA for the CDR3 is TGTGCCTGGACGGAGGGGGCGGGCGAAAAACTGTTTTTT. It yields the protein CAWTEGAGEKLFF. Looking up the rest from reference TRBV30 and TRBJ1-4 gives the full variable domain: SQTIHQWPATLVQPVGSPLSLECTVEGTSNPNLYWYRQAAGRGLQLLFYSVGIGQISSEVPQNLSASRPQDRQFILSSKKLLLSDSGFYLCAWTEGAGEKLFFGSGTQLSVL.

With respect to this clone: Additional DNA sequences in this sample encode the identical CDR3. The rearrangement joins TRBV5-1 to TRBJ1-5; D is unclear. V lost 0 bases, J lost 0 bases, and 7 bases lay in between. The CDR3 extends over 15 amino acids. Looked up from germline, CDR1 is SGHRS and CDR2 is YFSETQ. The CDR3 here is CASSLGQNSNQPQHF. The CDR3 bases are TGCGCCAGCAGCTTGGGTCAGAATAGCAATCAGCCCCAGCATTTT.

This clone was seen a few times. The gene calls are TRBV5-1 and TRBJ2-7, with 9 bases that match TRBD1. Germline V lookup: CDR1 SGHRS, CDR2 YFSETQ. CDR3 length equals 14 residues. J lost 2 bases, V lost 4 bases, and 4 bases had no gene match. CDR3 in amino acids: CASSTGQGTYEQYF. CDR3 nucleotide sequence: TGCGCCAGCAGCACGGGACAGGGTACCTACGAGCAGTACTTC.

This chain joins TRBV25-1 and TRBJ2-1; D is possibly TRBD1 (6 bases). The CDR3 is made up of 17 amino acids. V lost 0 bases and J 0 bases, leaving 12 bases between the germline ends. From germline, CDR1 is MGHDK and CDR2 SYGVNS. For the CDR3, the DNA is TGTGCCAGCAGTGAATATGGGGGACAAAGCTCCTACAATGAGCAGTTCTTC. It encodes CASSEYGGQSSYNEQFF.

This clone was recorded a few times. The chain uses TRBV28 and TRBJ1-1; 10 nucleotides line up with TRBD1. V dropped 2 bases and J dropped 5; count of bases not matched to a gene: 8. The length of the CDR3 is 16 residues. Germline loops: CDR1 MDHEN, CDR2 SYDVKM. The CDR3: CASSLPGTGVDTEAFF. CDR3 coding DNA: TGTGCCAGCAGTTTACCCGGGACAGGGGTAGATACTGAAGCTTTCTTT. Based on the CDR3 plus reference TRBV28 and TRBJ1-1, the full variable domain is DVKVTQSSRYLVKRTGEKVFLECVQDMDHENMFWYRQDPGLGLRLIYFSYDVKMKEKGDIPEGYSVSREKKERFSLILESASTNQTSMYLCASSLPGTGVDTEAFFGQGTRLTVV.

This clone was seen more than once but under ten times. The chain has TRBV7-3 and TRBJ2-1; 9 bases agree with TRBD2. V shed 4 bases, J shed 8 bases, and the junction held 9 bases outside the gene matches. CDR3 size: 15 residues. Germline values: CDR1 SGHTA, CDR2 FQGTGA. The CDR3 loop reads CASSYIAGAWDEQFF. Here the CDR3 DNA reads TGTGCCAGCAGCTACATAGCGGGAGCTTGGGATGAGCAGTTCTTC.

This clone came up a few times. Other DNA sequences from this sample encode an identical CDR3 as well. The V call is TRBV5-6, the J call TRBJ1-6; the match to TRBD1 covers 7 bases. Germline values: CDR1 SGHDT, CDR2 YYEEEE. The CDR3 loop spans 16 amino acids. Trimming took 6 bases from V and 5 from J; bases not matched to a gene: 11. In DNA form, the CDR3 reads TGTGCCAGCAAACGACGTACCGGGACAGATAATTCACCCCTCCACTTT. Its translation: CASKRRTGTDNSPLHF. Supplemented by reference TRBV5-6 and TRBJ1-6, the full variable domain reads DAGVTQSPTHLIKTRGQQVTLRCSPKSGHDTVSWYQQALGQGPQFIFQYYEEEERQRGNFPDRFSGHQFPNYSSELNVNALLLGDSALYLCASKRRTGTDNSPLHFGNGTRLTVT.

About this clone itself: The DNA is left out, because the CDR3 cannot be placed on it with certainty; the CDR3 is given as TCRdb lists it. This same CDR3 is encoded by further DNA sequences in the sample. This chain joins TRBV28 and TRBJ1-3; the table's D call of TRBD1 was not tested on the DNA. The CDR3 has 17 amino acids, counting both end residues. CDR1 MDHEN and CDR2 SYDVKM come from the germline V gene. This chain's CDR3 is CASSLWGQGSSGNTIYF.

The V gene is TRBV4-3, the J gene TRBJ1-2, with 10 positions matching TRBD1. J gave up 1 base and V 4 bases, and 0 bases lay outside the gene matches. Germline CDR1 LGHNA, CDR2 YSLEER. This CDR3 is 14 amino acids long. CDR3 nucleotide sequence: TGCGCCAGCAGCCGGGACAGGGGTAACTATGGCTACACCTTC. As protein: CASSRDRGNYGYTF.

The J gene is TRBJ1-3, the V gene TRBV27, with D perhaps matching TRBD1 (6 bases). Germline loops: CDR1 MNHEY, CDR2 SMNVEV (reference sequence). Deletions cut 5 bases from V and 0 bases from J, with 11 bases between. The CDR3 is made up of 15 amino acids. This CDR3 reads CASSMDRTSGNTIYF. In nucleotides, the CDR3 is TGTGCCAGCAGTATGGACAGAACCTCTGGAAACACCATATATTTT.

This chain's CDR3 is CASSLEGRDQPQHF. The CDR3 DNA is TGTGCCAGCAGCTTGGAGGGCCGAGATCAGCCCCAGCATTTT. The chain uses TRBV7-9 and TRBJ1-5; D is unresolved. The V gene's germline CDR1 is SEHNR and CDR2 FQNEAQ (reference sequence). The CDR3 sequence is 14 residues long. With 3 bases removed from V and 5 bases from J, the gap between germline ends came to 11 bases.

The chain combines TRBV6-1 with TRBJ2-3; TRBD2 matches at 10 bases. CDR3 length: 17 amino acids. Germline V CDR1 and CDR2: MNHNS, SASEGT. V lost 3 bases and J lost 2; bases outside the gene matches: 8. This CDR3 reads CASSDGLAGAFTDTQYF. The CDR3, as DNA: TGTGCCAGCAGTGATGGGCTAGCGGGGGCCTTCACAGATACGCAGTATTTT.

This clone was detected a few times. This chain links TRBV27 with TRBJ2-7, with 9 bases fitting TRBD2. This CDR3 has 14 residues. CDR1 is MNHEY, CDR2 SMNVEV, per germline (reference sequence). Trimming took 6 bases from V and 3 from J; bases not matched to a gene: 6. CDR3 nucleotides: TGTGCCAGCAGATTAGCGGGAGAACACTACGAGCAGTACTTC. Translated: CASRLAGEHYEQYF.

The chain couples TRBV5-1 to TRBJ1-1, with a possible D match to TRBD1 (5 bases). CDR3 length: 13 amino acids. Germline V gene data show CDR1 as SGHRS and CDR2 as YFSETQ. V lost 4 bases to trimming and J lost 2 bases, with 9 bases between them. In nucleotides, the CDR3 is TGCGCCAGCAGCCAAGGGGTAAACACTGAAGCTTTCTTT. It specifies CASSQGVNTEAFF.

The table lists this clone with a few counts. V usage is TRBV29-1 and J usage is TRBJ2-6, with D hard to call. CDR1 and CDR2 (germline): SQVTM, ANQGSEA. The CDR3 totals 13 residues. Trimming removed 3 bases at V and 2 bases at J, with 5 bases between. The CDR3 region is CSVDTTGANVLTF. The CDR3, as DNA: TGCAGCGTTGACACAACTGGGGCCAACGTCCTGACTTTC.

This chain links TRBV18 with TRBJ1-1, with 9 bases identical to TRBD1. Trimming removed 5 bases from V and 1 base from J; junction bases left unmatched: 11. CDR3 length: 17 residues. Germline CDR1 and CDR2: KGHSH and LQKENI. In nucleotides, the CDR3 is TGTGCCAGCTCAACGGGACACGGACAGGGGACGAACACTGAAGCTTTCTTT. It translates to CASSTGHGQGTNTEAFF.

The chain combines TRBV6-5 with TRBJ1-2; 10 bases are shared with TRBD1. Trimming at V came to 2 bases and at J to 5 bases, leaving 5 bases not matched to a gene. The CDR3 covers 15 residues. Germline CDR1 MNHEY, CDR2 SVGAGI. In DNA, the CDR3 is TGTGCCAGCAGTTACGGGGACAGGGGCTTTTATGGCTACACCTTC. Translated: CASSYGDRGFYGYTF.

This clone appeared a single time. The V gene is TRBV7-2, the J gene TRBJ2-2; no clear D gene. In germline, CDR1 is SGHTA, CDR2 FQGNSA. The CDR3 has 16 amino acids. The germline V and J ends were trimmed by 1 base and 2 bases, with 11 bases remaining between them. This CDR3 reads CASSLEQLINTGELFF. For the CDR3, the DNA is TGTGCCAGCAGCTTAGAACAACTAATTAACACCGGGGAGCTGTTTTTT.

The chain combines TRBV28 with TRBJ1-2, with 8 bases lining up with TRBD1. Trimming cost V 6 bases and J 5 bases; bases outside gene matches: 11. The CDR3 consists of 15 residues. Germline-derived CDR1 and CDR2 are MDHEN and SYDVKM. CDR3 amino acids: CASRTMTGVGYGYTF. The CDR3, as DNA: TGTGCCAGCAGAACTATGACAGGGGTAGGGTATGGCTACACCTTC.

This clone was recorded a few times. V gene TRBV4-1 combines with J gene TRBJ1-3; TRBD1 aligns across 7 bases. Germline lookup yields CDR1 MGHRA and CDR2 YSYEKL. This CDR3 is built from 17 residues. Germline trimming cut 3 bases from V and 0 bases from J; bases unmatched to any gene: 8. CDR3 residues: CASSHPRTGLSGNTIYF. CDR3 DNA sequence: TGCGCCAGCAGCCACCCCCGGACAGGACTCTCTGGAAACACCATATATTTT.

The rearrangement joins TRBV5-1 to TRBJ1-2, with D possibly TRBD1 on 5 matching bases. Germline values: CDR1 SGHRS, CDR2 YFSETQ. V lost 4 bases and J lost 3, with 13 bases in between. CDR3 length: 14 amino acids. CDR3 protein: CASSALQGDYGYTF. CDR3 DNA: TGCGCCAGCAGCGCACTTCAGGGTGACTATGGCTACACCTTC.

The chain carries TRBV14 and TRBJ1-1; TRBD1 agrees at 8 bases. Trimming at V came to 5 bases and at J to 10 bases, leaving 6 bases not matched to a gene. There are 12 residues in the CDR3. From germline, CDR1 is SGHDN and CDR2 FVKESK. CDR3 nucleotide sequence: TGTGCCAGCAGCATAGGCAGGGGGCCAGCTTTCTTT. This gives the protein CASSIGRGPAFF.

The CDR3 loop reads CASSQGSGAGANVLTF. The CDR3 coding sequence is TGCGCCAGCAGCCAAGGTTCAGGGGCTGGGGCCAACGTCCTGACTTTC. The genes are TRBV4-3 and TRBJ2-6; tentatively, D is TRBD1 (6 bases). V was trimmed by 1 base and J by 2 bases, leaving 9 bases between them. CDR1 LGHNA and CDR2 YSLEER come from the germline V gene. This CDR3 has 16 amino acids.

The rearrangement links TRBV2 to TRBJ1-2; D is possibly TRBD1 (5 bases). Trimming stripped 3 bases from V and 8 bases from J, with 7 bases between. The CDR3 extends over 11 amino acids. CDR1 and CDR2 from the germline V gene are SNHLY and FYNNEI. The CDR3 sequence: CASSDRGGYTF. The CDR3 coding sequence is TGTGCCAGCAGTGATAGGGGAGGCTACACCTTC. Combining the CDR3 with reference TRBV2 and TRBJ1-2 gives the whole variable domain EPEVTQTPSHQVTQMGQEVILRCVPISNHLYFYWYRQILGQKVEFLVSFYNNEISEKSEIFDDQFSVERPDGSNFTLKIRSTKLEDSAMYFCASSDRGGYTFGSGTRLTVV.

This clone has a handful of counts. This sequence joins TRBV7-9 and TRBJ1-4; possible D gene TRBD1, 6 bases. Germline loops: CDR1 SEHNR, CDR2 FQNEAQ (reference sequence). The length of the CDR3 is 14 residues. V lost 1 base and J 6 bases, leaving 9 bases between the germline ends. CDR3 in amino acids: CASSLGAGDEKLFF. CDR3 sequence (DNA): TGTGCCAGCAGCTTAGGGGCAGGGGATGAAAAACTGTTTTTT.